What follows are 27 T cell receptor beta chains derived from one specimen sequenced in a study of CD8 T cells in Susac syndrome. It was with random hexamers that roughly 0.45 to 1 ug RNA was reverse transcribed. In TCRdb, the immunoSEQ multiplex PCR reads were re-called with MiXCR into one record per CDR3 protein. The repertoire includes 100,000 to 150,000 distinct CDR3 sequences, roughly 95% of them detected once, and around 0.12% sits in the top ten. The material sequenced was CD4+ T cells from PBMCs. These receptors came from a human donor in good health.

This chain links TRBV7-2 with TRBJ2-7, with D maybe TRBD2 (6 bases). This CDR3 region has 15 residues. Trimming took off 1 base at V and 5 bases at J, with 15 bases between the two ends. Germline V lookup: CDR1 SGHTA, CDR2 FQGNSA. CDR3 region: CASSLGGTSRNEQYF. For the CDR3, the DNA is TGTGCCAGCAGCTTAGGAGGAACTAGCAGGAACGAGCAGTACTTC.

The J gene is TRBJ2-3, the V gene TRBV29-1; maybe TRBD2 (5 bases). V lost 4 bases, J lost 5 bases, and 13 bases lay in between. Per the germline V gene, CDR1 is SQVTM and CDR2 is ANQGSEA. This CDR3 has 13 residues. Here the CDR3 reads CSVGSSLGDTQYF. In nucleotides, the CDR3 is TGCAGCGTTGGGTCTAGCTTAGGAGATACGCAGTATTTT.

DNA for the CDR3: TGTGCCAGCAGCTCAGGCACAGCGATCCAGGAGACCCAGTACTTC. Encoded protein: CASSSGTAIQETQYF. The chain uses TRBV7-7 and TRBJ2-5; D gene ambiguous. CDR1 SSHAT and CDR2 FNYEAQ come from the germline V gene (reference sequence). Between the trimmed V and J ends, which lost 4 bases and 5 bases, there was a span of 17 bases. This CDR3 comprises 15 residues.

The chain uses TRBV18 and TRBJ2-7, with D tentatively TRBD1 or TRBD2 (6 bases each). Trimming cost V 3 bases and J 5 bases, with 20 bases left between them. Germline V CDR1 and CDR2: KGHSH, LQKENI. The CDR3 consists of 16 residues. In DNA form, the CDR3 reads TGTGCCAGCTCACCCGTTCAAGGCAGGGGAGGAAACGAGCAGTACTTC. Translated, it gives CASSPVQGRGGNEQYF.

The CDR3 DNA sequence: TGTGCCACCAGTGAGACAGGGAAATTCAATGAGCAGTTCTTC. Translated: CATSETGKFNEQFF. J is TRBJ2-1 and V is TRBV24-1, with TRBD1 matching over 7 bases. The junction had 5 bases not matched to a gene; V was cut back by 4 bases and J by 6 bases. Germline CDR1 KGHDR, CDR2 SFDVKD. This CDR3 spans 14 amino acids.

The chain is built from TRBV7-2 and TRBJ2-1; maybe TRBD1 (6 bases). The V gene's germline CDR1 is SGHTA and CDR2 FQGNSA. Trimming removed 4 bases from V and 4 bases from J, with 8 bases in between. The CDR3 sequence is 13 residues long. Here the CDR3 reads CASSSDRYNEQFF. The CDR3 nucleotides are TGTGCCAGCAGCTCAGACAGGTACAATGAGCAGTTCTTC.

This clonotype was observed a single time. The V gene is TRBV3-1, the J gene TRBJ1-6; 9 nucleotides match TRBD1. The CDR3 has 15 amino acids. From germline, CDR1 is LGHDT and CDR2 YNNKEL (reference sequence). The V and J ends lost 3 bases and 7 bases, in that order; junction bases with no gene match: 4. In DNA form, the CDR3 reads TGTGCCAGCAGCCAGATGACAGGGGGAAATTCACCCCTCCACTTT. This gives the protein CASSQMTGGNSPLHF.

This rearrangement joins TRBV5-4 to TRBJ2-7; 9 bases map to TRBD1. V lost 4 bases and J lost 2; bases outside the gene matches: 7. The CDR3 is 15 residues long. CDR1 and CDR2 from the germline V gene are SGHNT and YYREEE (reference sequence). CDR3 sequence reads: CASSPGTGITYEQYF. CDR3 DNA sequence: TGTGCCAGCAGCCCCGGGACAGGGATAACCTACGAGCAGTACTTC.

The chain has TRBV5-4 and TRBJ2-7; D possibly uses TRBD1 or TRBD2 (5 bases each). The CDR3 has 14 amino acids. Germline V gene lookup returns CDR1 SGHNT and CDR2 YYREEE (reference sequence). Between the trimmed V and J ends, which lost 1 base and 4 bases, there was a span of 12 bases. CDR3 bases: TGTGCCAGCAGCTTGAGGGGCTGGGGGTACGAGCAGTACTTC. It translates to CASSLRGWGYEQYF.

CDR3 residues: CASSLMLGRTYEQYF. The CDR3 bases are TGTGCCAGCAGTTTAATGTTGGGGAGGACGTACGAGCAGTACTTC. The chain uses TRBV27 and TRBJ2-7; D perhaps matches TRBD2 (6 bases). V lost 2 bases, J lost 4 bases, and 15 bases lay in between. The CDR3 is 15 amino acids. CDR1 MNHEY and CDR2 SMNVEV come from the germline V gene (reference sequence).

The chain's CDR3 is CASTSRNQETQYF. CDR3 DNA sequence: TGTGCCAGCACTAGCAGAAATCAAGAGACCCAGTACTTC. This chain links TRBV25-1 with TRBJ2-5, with D possibly matching TRBD2 (5 bases). V lost 7 bases, J lost 2 bases, and 11 bases lay in between. The germline V gene encodes CDR1 MGHDK and CDR2 SYGVNS. This CDR3 comprises 13 residues.

This clonotype was seen more than once but under ten times. The chain employs TRBV7-9 and TRBJ2-5; 8 bases line up with TRBD1. Germline CDR1 reads SEHNR; CDR2 reads FQNEAQ (reference sequence). The CDR3 is 15 amino acids. The V segment lost 0 bases and the J segment 0 bases; nucleotides outside the gene matches: 0. The CDR3 here is CASSLADRDQETQYF. The CDR3 DNA is TGTGCCAGCAGCTTAGCGGACAGGGACCAAGAGACCCAGTACTTC. The full variable domain, completed using reference TRBV7-9 and TRBJ2-5, is DTGVSQNPRHKITKRGQNVTFRCDPISEHNRLYWYRQTLGQGPEFLTYFQNEAQLEKSRLLSDRFSAERPKGSFSTLEIQRTEQGDSAMYLCASSLADRDQETQYFGPGTRLLVL.

The chain carries TRBV15 and TRBJ2-7; D remains ambiguous. Trimming cost V 5 bases and J 5 bases, with 16 bases left between them. The CDR3 is 14 residues long. Looked up from germline, CDR1 is LNHNV and CDR2 is YYDKDF (reference sequence). CDR3 loop: CATSPRAVVNEQYF. The DNA for the CDR3 is TGTGCCACCAGCCCTCGAGCAGTCGTGAACGAGCAGTACTTC. Complete variable domain (other parts from reference TRBV15 and TRBJ2-7): DAMVIQNPRYQVTQFGKPVTLSCSQTLNHNVMYWYQQKSSQAPKLLFHYYDKDFNNEADTPDNFQSRRPNTSFCFLDIRSPGLGDTAMYLCATSPRAVVNEQYFGPGTRLTVT.

This chain connects TRBV15 to TRBJ2-1, with D perhaps being TRBD1 or TRBD2 (5 bases each). Between the trimmed V and J ends, which lost 1 base and 7 bases, there was a span of 11 bases. The CDR3 loop spans 14 amino acids. In germline, CDR1 is LNHNV, CDR2 YYDKDF (reference sequence). The CDR3 DNA reads TGTGCCACCAGCAGAGGTGGGACGGTTAATGAGCAGTTCTTC. Protein product: CATSRGGTVNEQFF.

The rearrangement joins TRBV15 to TRBJ1-5; a possible D gene is TRBD1 (6 bases). Deletions cut 1 base from V and 0 bases from J, with 10 bases between. Germline values: CDR1 LNHNV, CDR2 YYDKDF (reference sequence). CDR3 length equals 16 residues. The CDR3 here is CATSRGGDNSNQPQHF. DNA for the CDR3: TGTGCCACCAGCAGAGGTGGGGACAATAGCAATCAGCCCCAGCATTTT.

This clonotype was observed a handful of times. This chain joins TRBV7-2 and TRBJ2-6; D is ambiguous. Between the trimmed V and J ends, which lost 4 bases and 2 bases, there was a span of 0 bases. This CDR3 contains 12 residues. Germline V lookup: CDR1 SGHTA, CDR2 FQGNSA. The CDR3 is CASSSGANVLTF. The CDR3 nucleotides are TGTGCCAGCAGCTCTGGGGCCAACGTCCTGACTTTC.

The chain links TRBV29-1 to TRBJ2-7; 7 bases map to TRBD2. Looked up from germline, CDR1 is SQVTM and CDR2 is ANQGSEA. The CDR3 runs 14 residues. V trimming: 1 base; J trimming: 3 bases; junction bases outside the gene matches: 6. In DNA form, the CDR3 reads TGCAGCGTTGAAGGTATACCGGGGGGCTACGAGCAGTACTTC. Translation gives CSVEGIPGGYEQYF.

This sequence joins TRBV15 and TRBJ2-5; tentatively, D is TRBD1 (5 bases). The germline gives CDR1 LNHNV, CDR2 YYDKDF (reference sequence). The CDR3 has 14 amino acids. V lost 6 bases and J 2 bases, leaving 13 bases between the germline ends. In DNA, the CDR3 is TGTGCCACCAGGGAGACAGCTATTCAAGAGACCCAGTACTTC. Translation gives CATRETAIQETQYF. Supplemented by reference TRBV15 and TRBJ2-5, the full variable domain reads DAMVIQNPRYQVTQFGKPVTLSCSQTLNHNVMYWYQQKSSQAPKLLFHYYDKDFNNEADTPDNFQSRRPNTSFCFLDIRSPGLGDTAMYLCATRETAIQETQYFGPGTRLLVL.

The V call is TRBV10-3, the J call TRBJ2-1; TRBD2 matches 16 bases. J gave up 10 bases and V 4 bases, and 13 bases lay outside the gene matches. The CDR3 covers 18 residues. Germline V gene data show CDR1 as ENHRY and CDR2 as SYGVKD. The CDR3 region is CAISAGLAGGTMVGEQFF. The CDR3, as DNA: TGTGCCATCAGTGCGGGACTAGCGGGAGGGACGATGGTAGGGGAGCAGTTCTTC.

This chain joins TRBV2 and TRBJ2-1; TRBD1 aligns across 12 bases. The germline V gene has CDR1 SNHLY and CDR2 FYNNEI. V lost 6 bases, J lost 7 bases, and 10 bases stayed unmatched. The CDR3 sequence is 16 residues long. CDR3 nucleotide sequence: TGTGCCAGCAGCCGAAGGGGGACAGGGGGCGGGAATGAGCAGTTCTTC. This sequence encodes CASSRRGTGGGNEQFF.

This chain uses TRBV19 with TRBJ2-7, with a weak D call TRBD2 (6 bases). Germline V gene data show CDR1 as LNHDA and CDR2 as SQIVND (reference sequence). This CDR3 comprises 15 residues. The V end was cut by 5 bases, the J end by 2 bases, with 16 bases between. CDR3 in DNA: TGTGCCAGTAGTCCCATGGGAGGCCCGACCTACGAGCAGTACTTC. This sequence encodes CASSPMGGPTYEQYF.

This chain links TRBV4-1 with TRBJ2-1; 7 bases agree with TRBD2. Germline-derived CDR1 and CDR2 are MGHRA and YSYEKL. The CDR3 spans 16 residues. V gave up 0 bases and J gave up 2 bases; unmatched junction bases: 4. CDR3 sequence: CASSQEMAGAYNEQFF. The CDR3, as DNA: TGCGCCAGCAGCCAAGAGATGGCGGGAGCCTACAATGAGCAGTTCTTC.

This chain connects TRBV25-1 to TRBJ2-5; 8 bases are shared with TRBD1. The length of the CDR3 is 13 residues. Losses at the gene ends were 8 bases for V and 5 bases for J; bases not matched to a gene: 7. The germline gives CDR1 MGHDK, CDR2 SYGVNS. In DNA form, the CDR3 reads TGTGCCAGCTCGAGACAGGGGTATGAGACCCAGTACTTC. It yields the protein CASSRQGYETQYF.

The table lists this clonotype with a count of one. This chain links TRBV5-1 with TRBJ2-5; 10 bases align to TRBD2. V lost 4 bases, J lost 1 base, and 7 bases stayed unmatched. Germline V lookup: CDR1 SGHRS, CDR2 YFSETQ. The CDR3 has 16 amino acids. The CDR3 protein is CASSLYSGRPQETQYF. The CDR3 DNA reads as TGCGCCAGCAGCCTTTATAGCGGGAGGCCCCAAGAGACCCAGTACTTC.

J is TRBJ2-2 and V is TRBV3-1; D may be TRBD2 (5 bases). Per germline, CDR1 LGHDT and CDR2 YNNKEL (reference sequence). V was cut by 4 bases and J by 3 bases, with 12 bases left in between. The CDR3 has 15 residues. CDR3 in amino acids: CASSPQPGDTGELFF. For the CDR3, the DNA is TGTGCCAGCAGCCCACAACCCGGGGACACCGGGGAGCTGTTTTTT.

This sequence joins TRBV29-1 and TRBJ2-7; TRBD1 matches at 8 bases. The germline CDR1 and CDR2 sequences are SQVTM and ANQGSEA. This CDR3 comprises 15 residues. V was clipped by 0 bases and J by 3 bases; unmatched bases: 7. This chain's CDR3 is CSVEEATGVNYEQYF. In nucleotides, the CDR3 is TGCAGCGTTGAAGAGGCGACAGGGGTTAACTACGAGCAGTACTTC.

The V and J genes are TRBV12-3 or TRBV12-4 and TRBJ2-3; 9 nucleotides agree with TRBD2. This CDR3 comprises 14 residues. After removal of 5 bases from V and 2 bases from J, the junction contained 2 bases not matched to a gene. The CDR3 sequence is CASSRTSVTDTQYF. Written as DNA, the CDR3 is TGTGCCAGCAGTAGGACTAGCGTCACAGATACGCAGTATTTT.